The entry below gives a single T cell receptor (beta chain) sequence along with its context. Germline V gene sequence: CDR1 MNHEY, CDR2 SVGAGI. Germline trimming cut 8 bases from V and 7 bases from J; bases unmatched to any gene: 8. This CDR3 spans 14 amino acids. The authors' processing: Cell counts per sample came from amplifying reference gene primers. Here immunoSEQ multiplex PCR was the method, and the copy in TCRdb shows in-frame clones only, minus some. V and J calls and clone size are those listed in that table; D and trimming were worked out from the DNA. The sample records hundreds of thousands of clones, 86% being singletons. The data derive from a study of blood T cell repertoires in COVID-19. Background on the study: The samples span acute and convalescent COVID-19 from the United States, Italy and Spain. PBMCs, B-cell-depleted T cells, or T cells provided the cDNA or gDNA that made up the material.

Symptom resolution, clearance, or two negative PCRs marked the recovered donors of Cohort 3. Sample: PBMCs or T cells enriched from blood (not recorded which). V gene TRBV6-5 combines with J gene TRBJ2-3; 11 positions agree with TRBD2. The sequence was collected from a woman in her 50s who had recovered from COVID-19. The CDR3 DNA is TGTGCCAGCCGAACTAGCGGGGGCGCGAATACGCAGTATTTT. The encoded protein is CASRTSGGANTQYF.